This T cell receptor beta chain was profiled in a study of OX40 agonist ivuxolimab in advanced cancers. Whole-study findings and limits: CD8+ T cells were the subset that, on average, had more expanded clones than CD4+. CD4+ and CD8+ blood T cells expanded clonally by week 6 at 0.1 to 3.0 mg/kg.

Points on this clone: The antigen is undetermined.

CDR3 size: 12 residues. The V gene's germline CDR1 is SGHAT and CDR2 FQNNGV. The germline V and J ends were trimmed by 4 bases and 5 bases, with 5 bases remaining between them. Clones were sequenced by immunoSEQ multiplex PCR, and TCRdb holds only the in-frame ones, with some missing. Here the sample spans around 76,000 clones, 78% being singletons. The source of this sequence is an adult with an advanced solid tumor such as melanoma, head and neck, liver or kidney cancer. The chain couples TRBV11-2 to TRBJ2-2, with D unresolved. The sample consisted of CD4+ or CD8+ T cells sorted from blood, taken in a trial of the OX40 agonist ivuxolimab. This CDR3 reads CASSSHTGELFF. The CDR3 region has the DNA TGTGCCAGCAGCTCTCATACCGGGGAGCTGTTTTTT.